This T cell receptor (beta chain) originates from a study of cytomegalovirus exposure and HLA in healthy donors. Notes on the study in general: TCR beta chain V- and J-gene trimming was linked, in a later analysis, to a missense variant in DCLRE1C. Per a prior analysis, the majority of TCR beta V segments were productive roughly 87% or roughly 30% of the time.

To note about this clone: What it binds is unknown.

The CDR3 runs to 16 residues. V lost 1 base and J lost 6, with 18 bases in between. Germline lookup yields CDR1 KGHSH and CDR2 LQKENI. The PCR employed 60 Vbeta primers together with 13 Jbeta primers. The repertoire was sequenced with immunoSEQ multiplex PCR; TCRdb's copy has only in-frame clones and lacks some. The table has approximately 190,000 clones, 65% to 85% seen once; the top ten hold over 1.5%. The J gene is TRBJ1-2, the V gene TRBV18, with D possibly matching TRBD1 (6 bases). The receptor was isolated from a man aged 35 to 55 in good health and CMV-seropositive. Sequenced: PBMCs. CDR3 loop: CASSPLPQGELDGYTF. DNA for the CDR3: TGTGCCAGCTCACCACTACCACAGGGAGAGTTGGATGGCTACACCTTC.